This record covers a single TCR beta chain. Germline V lookup: CDR1 ENHRY, CDR2 SYGVKD. Trimming took 7 bases from V and 1 from J, leaving 11 bases between them. The CDR3 sequence is 13 residues long. These data originate in a study of HIV-infected patients and healthy controls. TCRdb itself ran the 5' RACE reads through MiXCR, one entry per CDR3 protein. In the table there are some 67,000 distinct CDR3 sequences, about a sixth of which are singletons. This TCR derives from a human donor in good health. Input material: CD4+ T cells from blood. The chain combines TRBV10-3 with TRBJ2-7; D might be TRBD2 (6 bases). This CDR3 is CAIMRGGSYEQYF. As DNA, the CDR3 is TGTGCCATCATGCGGGGCGGATCCTACGAGCAGTACTTC.